The text below deals with one T cell receptor beta chain. Its antigen is currently not known. The input lacks base qualities; no much larger clone sits a single base away. V is shortened by 0 bases, J by 8 bases, and the region joining them spans 10 bases. The CDR3 runs 13 residues from the cysteine to the phenylalanine. The kept DNA is CDR3 alone, 39 bases in frame from the first base. In the germline V gene (reference sequence), CDR1 corresponds to SEHNR and CDR2 to FQNEAQ. The protocol used for the library was the immunoSEQ multiplex PCR assay. The table was pulled from immuneACCESS by TCRdb, which kept in-frame rearrangements only. Such tables lose some clones; where checked, under half of the loss comes from unresolved V genes, and the rest has no known cause. Here the sample has 130,000 to 150,000 clones; approximately 92% occur a single time. The top ten clonotypes cover roughly 3.2% of the sample.

This record belongs to a study of control samples from healthy donors and cancer patients (dated by TCRdb to the early 2020s). Sequenced input: blood. The chain couples TRBV7-9 to TRBJ1-1, with no D gene named confidently. This TCR came from a man under 40 in good health. The nucleotide sequence is TGTGCCAGCAGCTTAGCCGCCTTAGGGGAAGCTTTCTTT. This translates into CASSLAALGEAFF.